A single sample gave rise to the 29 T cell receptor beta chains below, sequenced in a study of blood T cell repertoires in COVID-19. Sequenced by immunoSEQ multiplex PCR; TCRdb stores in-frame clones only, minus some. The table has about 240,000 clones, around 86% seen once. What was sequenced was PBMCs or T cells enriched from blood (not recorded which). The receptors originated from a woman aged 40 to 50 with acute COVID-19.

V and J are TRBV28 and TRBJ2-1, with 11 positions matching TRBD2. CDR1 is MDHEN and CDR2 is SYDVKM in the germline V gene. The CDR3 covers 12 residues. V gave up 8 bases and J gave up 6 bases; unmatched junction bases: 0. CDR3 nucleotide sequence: TGTGCCAGCCTAGCGGGAGGCAATGAGCAGTTCTTC. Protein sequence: CASLAGGNEQFF.

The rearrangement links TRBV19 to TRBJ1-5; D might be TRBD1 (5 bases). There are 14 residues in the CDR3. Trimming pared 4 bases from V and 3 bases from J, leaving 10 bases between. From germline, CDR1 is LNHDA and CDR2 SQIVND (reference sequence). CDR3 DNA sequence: TGTGCCAGTAGTAACCAGGGATCCAATCAGCCCCAGCATTTT. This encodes CASSNQGSNQPQHF. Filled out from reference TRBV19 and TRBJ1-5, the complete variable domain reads DGGITQSPKYLFRKEGQNVTLSCEQNLNHDAMYWYRQDPGQGLRLIYYSQIVNDFQKGDIAEGYSVSREKKESFPLTVTSAQKNPTAFYLCASSNQGSNQPQHFGDGTRLSIL.

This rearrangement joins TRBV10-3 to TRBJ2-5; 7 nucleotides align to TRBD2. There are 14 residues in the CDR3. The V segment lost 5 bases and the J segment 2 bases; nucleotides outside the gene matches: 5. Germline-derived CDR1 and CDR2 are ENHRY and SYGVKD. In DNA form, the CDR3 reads TGTGCCATCAGTCCAGCGGGACGACAAGAGACCCAGTACTTC. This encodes CAISPAGRQETQYF.

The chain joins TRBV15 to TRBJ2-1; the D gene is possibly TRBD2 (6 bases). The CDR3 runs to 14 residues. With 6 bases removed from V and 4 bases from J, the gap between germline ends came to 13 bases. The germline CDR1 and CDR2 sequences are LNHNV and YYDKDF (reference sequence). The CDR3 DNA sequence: TGTGCCACCAGACGGGAGTGGGATTACAATGAGCAGTTCTTC. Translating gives CATRREWDYNEQFF.

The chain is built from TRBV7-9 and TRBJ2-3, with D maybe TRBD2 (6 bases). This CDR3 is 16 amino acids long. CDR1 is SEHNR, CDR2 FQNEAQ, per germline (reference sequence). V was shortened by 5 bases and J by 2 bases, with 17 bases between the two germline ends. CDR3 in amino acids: CASSPGPGTYTDTQYF. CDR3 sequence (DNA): TGTGCCAGCAGCCCGGGTCCCGGGACTTACACAGATACGCAGTATTTT.

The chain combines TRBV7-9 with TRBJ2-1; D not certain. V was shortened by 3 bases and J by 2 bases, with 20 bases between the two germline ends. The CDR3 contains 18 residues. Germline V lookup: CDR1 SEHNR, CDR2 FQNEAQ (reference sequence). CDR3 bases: TGTGCCAGCAGCTTCAGTTCCTTTGCAACCTTTACCTACAATGAGCAGTTCTTC. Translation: CASSFSSFATFTYNEQFF.

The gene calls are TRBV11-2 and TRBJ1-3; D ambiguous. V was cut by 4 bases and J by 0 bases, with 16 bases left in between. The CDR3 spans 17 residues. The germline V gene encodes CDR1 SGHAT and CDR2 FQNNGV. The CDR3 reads CASSSLSFAGSGNTIYF. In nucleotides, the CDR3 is TGTGCCAGCAGCTCCCTTAGTTTCGCAGGCTCTGGAAACACCATATATTTT.

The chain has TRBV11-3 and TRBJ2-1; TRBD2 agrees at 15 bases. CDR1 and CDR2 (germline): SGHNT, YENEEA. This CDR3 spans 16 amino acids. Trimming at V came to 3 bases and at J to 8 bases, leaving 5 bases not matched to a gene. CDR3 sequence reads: CASSFGTSGRSDEQFF. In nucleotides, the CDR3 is TGTGCCAGCAGCTTCGGGACTAGCGGGAGGTCGGATGAGCAGTTCTTC.

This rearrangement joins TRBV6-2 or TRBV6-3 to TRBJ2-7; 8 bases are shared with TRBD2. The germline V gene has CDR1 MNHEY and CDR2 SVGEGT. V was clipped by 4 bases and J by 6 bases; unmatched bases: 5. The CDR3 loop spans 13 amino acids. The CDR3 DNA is TGTGCCAGCAGTTGGGGCGGGAGGACCGAGCAGTACTTC. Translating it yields CASSWGGRTEQYF.

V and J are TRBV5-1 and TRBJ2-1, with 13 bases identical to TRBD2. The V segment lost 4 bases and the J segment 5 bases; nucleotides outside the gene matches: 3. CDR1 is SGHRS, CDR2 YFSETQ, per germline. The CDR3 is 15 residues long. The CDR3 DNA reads TGCGCCAGCAGCACCGGGACTAGCGGGAACAATGAGCAGTTCTTC. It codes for CASSTGTSGNNEQFF.

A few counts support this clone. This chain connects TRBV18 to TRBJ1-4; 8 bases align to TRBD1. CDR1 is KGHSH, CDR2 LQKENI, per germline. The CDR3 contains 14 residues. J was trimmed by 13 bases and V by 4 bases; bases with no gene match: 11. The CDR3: CASSQGTGQGRLFF. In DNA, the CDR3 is TGTGCCAGCTCACAGGGGACAGGTCAAGGAAGACTGTTTTTT.

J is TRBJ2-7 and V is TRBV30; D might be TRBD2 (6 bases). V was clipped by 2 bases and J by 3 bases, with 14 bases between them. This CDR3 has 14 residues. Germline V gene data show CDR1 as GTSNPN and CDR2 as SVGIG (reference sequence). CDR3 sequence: CAWSSGEGRYEQYF. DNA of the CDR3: TGTGCCTGGAGTTCGGGAGAGGGACGCTACGAGCAGTACTTC.

The CDR3 coding sequence is TGTGCCAGTAGCGCTAGCGAAGAGACCCAGTACTTC. Encoded protein: CASSASEETQYF. The rearrangement uses TRBV19 and TRBJ2-5, with TRBD2 as a possible D gene (6 bases). This CDR3 comprises 12 residues. Germline CDR1 is LNHDA and CDR2 is SQIVND (reference sequence). The V end lost 6 bases, the J end lost 3 bases, and 8 bases lay between the germline ends.

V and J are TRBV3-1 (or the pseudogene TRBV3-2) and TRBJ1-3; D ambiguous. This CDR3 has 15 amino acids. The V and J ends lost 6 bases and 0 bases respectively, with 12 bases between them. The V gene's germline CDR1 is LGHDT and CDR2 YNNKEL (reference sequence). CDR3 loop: CASSLTSTSGNTIYF. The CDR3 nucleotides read TGTGCCAGCAGTCTGACAAGCACCTCTGGAAACACCATATATTTT.

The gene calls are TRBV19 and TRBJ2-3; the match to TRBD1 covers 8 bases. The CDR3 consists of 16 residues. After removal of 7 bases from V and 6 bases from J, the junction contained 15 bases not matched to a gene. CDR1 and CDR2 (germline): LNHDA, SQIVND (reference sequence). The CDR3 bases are TGTGCCAGTACCCAGGGGGCTAGCCTAGGGGCGGATACGCAGTATTTT. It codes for CASTQGASLGADTQYF. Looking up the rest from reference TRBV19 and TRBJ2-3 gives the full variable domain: DGGITQSPKYLFRKEGQNVTLSCEQNLNHDAMYWYRQDPGQGLRLIYYSQIVNDFQKGDIAEGYSVSREKKESFPLTVTSAQKNPTAFYLCASTQGASLGADTQYFGPGTRLTVL.

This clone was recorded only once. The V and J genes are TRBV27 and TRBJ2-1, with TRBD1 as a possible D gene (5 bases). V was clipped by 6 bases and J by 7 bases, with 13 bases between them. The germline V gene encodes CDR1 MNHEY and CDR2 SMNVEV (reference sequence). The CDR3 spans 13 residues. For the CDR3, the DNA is TGTGCCAGCAGCCTGGGGCGCAGGAATGAGCAGTTCTTC. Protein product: CASSLGRRNEQFF.

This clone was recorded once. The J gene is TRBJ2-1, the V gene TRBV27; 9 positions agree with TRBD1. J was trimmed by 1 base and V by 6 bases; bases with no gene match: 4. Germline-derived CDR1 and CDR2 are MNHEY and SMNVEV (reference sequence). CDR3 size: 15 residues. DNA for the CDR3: TGTGCCAGCAGCTTGGGGACAGGGTCCTACAATGAGCAGTTCTTC. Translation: CASSLGTGSYNEQFF.

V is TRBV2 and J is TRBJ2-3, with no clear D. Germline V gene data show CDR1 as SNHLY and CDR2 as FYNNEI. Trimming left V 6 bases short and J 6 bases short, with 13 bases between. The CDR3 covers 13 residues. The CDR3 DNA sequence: TGTGCCAGCAGCGCCCCCCCTATGGATACGCAGTATTTT. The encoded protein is CASSAPPMDTQYF.

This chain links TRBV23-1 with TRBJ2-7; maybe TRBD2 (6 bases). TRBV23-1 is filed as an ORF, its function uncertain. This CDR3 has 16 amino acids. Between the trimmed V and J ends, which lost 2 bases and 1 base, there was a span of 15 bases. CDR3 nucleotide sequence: TGCGCCAGCAGTCAACAGGTGGGGGGTGATTCCTACGAGCAGTACTTC. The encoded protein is CASSQQVGGDSYEQYF.

CDR3 nucleotide sequence: TGTGCCAGCAGTAAACCAGGGGGCGGAGGAACTGAAGCTTTCTTT. Encoded protein: CASSKPGGGGTEAFF. The chain combines TRBV25-1 with TRBJ1-1; the match to TRBD1 covers 8 bases. This CDR3 comprises 15 residues. Losses at the gene ends were 5 bases for V and 5 bases for J; bases not matched to a gene: 10. Looked up from germline, CDR1 is MGHDK and CDR2 is SYGVNS. Filled out from reference TRBV25-1 and TRBJ1-1, the complete variable domain reads EADIYQTPRYLVIGTGKKITLECSQTMGHDKMYWYQQDPGMELHLIHYSYGVNSTEKGDLSSESTVSRIRTEHFPLTLESARPSHTSQYLCASSKPGGGGTEAFFGQGTRLTVV.

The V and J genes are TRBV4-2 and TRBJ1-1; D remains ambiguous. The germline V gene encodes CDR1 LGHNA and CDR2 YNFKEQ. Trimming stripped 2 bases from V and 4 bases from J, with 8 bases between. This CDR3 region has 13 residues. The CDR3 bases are TGTGCCAGCAGCCAAAAGGAGGGCACTGAAGCTTTCTTT. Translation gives CASSQKEGTEAFF.

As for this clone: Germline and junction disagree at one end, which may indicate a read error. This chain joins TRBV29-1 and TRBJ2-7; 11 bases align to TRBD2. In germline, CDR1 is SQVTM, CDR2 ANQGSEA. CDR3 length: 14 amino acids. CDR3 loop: CSVEGTSGGDEQYF. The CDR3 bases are TGCAGCGTAGAAGGGACTAGCGGAGGTGACGAGCAGTACTTC.

This CDR3 is CASTGTALTSGGTYEQYF. CDR3 bases: TGTGCCAGCACCGGGACAGCGCTGACTAGCGGGGGTACCTACGAGCAGTACTTC. V usage is TRBV5-5 and J usage is TRBJ2-7; 12 positions match TRBD2. The CDR3 loop spans 18 amino acids. Germline CDR1 is SGHKS and CDR2 is YYEKEE (reference sequence). J gave up 2 bases and V 6 bases, and 15 bases lay outside the gene matches.

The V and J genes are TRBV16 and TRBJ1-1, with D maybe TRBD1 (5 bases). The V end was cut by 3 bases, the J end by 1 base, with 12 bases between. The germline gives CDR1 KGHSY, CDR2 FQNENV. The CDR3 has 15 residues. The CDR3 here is CASSHPPTGNTEAFF. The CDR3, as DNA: TGTGCCAGCAGCCACCCTCCTACAGGGAACACTGAAGCTTTCTTT.

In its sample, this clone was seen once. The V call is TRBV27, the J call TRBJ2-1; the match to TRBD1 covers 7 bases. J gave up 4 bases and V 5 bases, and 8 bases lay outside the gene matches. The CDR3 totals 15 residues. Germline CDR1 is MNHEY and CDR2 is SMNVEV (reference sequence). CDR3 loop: CASSTPRTGYNEQFF. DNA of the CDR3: TGTGCCAGCAGTACGCCCCGGACAGGTTACAATGAGCAGTTCTTC.

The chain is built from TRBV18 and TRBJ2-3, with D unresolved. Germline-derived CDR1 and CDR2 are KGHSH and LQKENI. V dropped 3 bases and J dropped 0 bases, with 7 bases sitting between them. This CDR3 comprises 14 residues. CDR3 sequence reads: CASSPTGSTDTQYF. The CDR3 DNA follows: TGTGCCAGCTCACCCACCGGGAGCACAGATACGCAGTATTTT.

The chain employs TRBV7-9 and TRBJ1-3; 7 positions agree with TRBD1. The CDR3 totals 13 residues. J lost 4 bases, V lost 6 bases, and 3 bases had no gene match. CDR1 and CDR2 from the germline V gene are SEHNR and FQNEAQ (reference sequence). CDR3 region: CASRTGWGNTIYF. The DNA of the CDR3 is TGTGCCAGCAGGACAGGGTGGGGAAACACCATATATTTT.

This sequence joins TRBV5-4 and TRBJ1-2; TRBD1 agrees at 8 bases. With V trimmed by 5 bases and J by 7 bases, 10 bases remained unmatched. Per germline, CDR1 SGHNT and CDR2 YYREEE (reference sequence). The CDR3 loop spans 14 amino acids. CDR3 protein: CASSYGQGGVGYTF. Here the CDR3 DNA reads TGTGCCAGCAGTTACGGACAGGGAGGTGTTGGCTACACCTTC.

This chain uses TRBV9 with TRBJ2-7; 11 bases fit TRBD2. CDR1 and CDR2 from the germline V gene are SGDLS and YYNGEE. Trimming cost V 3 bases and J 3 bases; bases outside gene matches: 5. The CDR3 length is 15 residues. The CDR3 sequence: CASSAGLADSYEQYF. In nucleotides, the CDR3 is TGTGCCAGCAGCGCGGGACTAGCGGATAGCTACGAGCAGTACTTC. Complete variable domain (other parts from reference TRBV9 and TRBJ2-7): DSGVTQTPKHLITATGQRVTLRCSPRSGDLSVYWYQQSLDQGLQFLIQYYNGEERAKGNILERFSAQQFPDLHSELNLSSLELGDSALYFCASSAGLADSYEQYFGPGTRLTVT.